This TCR beta chain was sequenced for a study of T cell responses to AZD1222 COVID-19 vaccine. Study-wide results and caveats: Compared with day 0, the breadth and depth of the Spike-specific TCR repertoire rose significantly after two doses of AZD1222. Dominant CD4 TCR responses targeted spike regions 160-218 and 743-854.

This clone was observed once. Its antigen is still unknown. TCRdb keeps only in-frame clones here, not all; method: immunoSEQ multiplex PCR. The sample has under 200,000 clones; 88% are singletons. The CDR3 has 12 amino acids. From germline, CDR1 is KGHDR and CDR2 SFDVKD. V lost 4 bases and J lost 8, with 8 bases in between. This specimen was peripheral blood, taken 28 days after the second AZD1222 dose. This receptor was taken from an adult who received the AZD1222 COVID-19 vaccine. V gene TRBV24-1 combines with J gene TRBJ2-1; D is unresolved. The DNA for the CDR3 is TGTGCCACCAGTGAATACCGAGATGAGCAGTTCTTC. This encodes CATSEYRDEQFF.